The source of this TCR beta chain is a study of molecular identifiers for immune sequencing clone quantification. Study-wide results and caveats: With a barcode shared among identical TCR molecules, highly expanded clone sizes could be underestimated. Spiked Jurkat TCR RNA equivalent to one cell was reportedly detectable in approximately 1 million naive cells.

TCRdb fed the PCR reads into MiXCR, producing one record per CDR3 protein. In the table there are roughly 300,000 distinct CDR3 sequences, roughly 24% of which are singletons. With respect to this clonotype: Its antigen is undetermined.

This TCR was sampled from a human donor in good health. Some libraries in this study had Jurkat cell RNA spiked in. Sequenced sample: naive CD8+ T cells from blood, with Jurkat cell RNA spiked in. Subset of the sample: FACS-sorted CD8+CD4-CCR7+CD45RA+ naive T cells.

The DNA of the CDR3 is TGCAGCGTTGACCCCCTCCGGAACAGGGTATGGAACACTGAAGCTTTCTTT. It is translated as CSVDPLRNRVWNTEAFF. This sequence joins TRBV29-1 and TRBJ1-1; perhaps TRBD1 as D (6 bases). Trimming shortened V by 3 bases and J by 1 base, and 21 bases separated the two germline ends. CDR1 and CDR2 from the germline V gene are SQVTM and ANQGSEA. The CDR3 runs 17 residues. Looking up the rest from reference TRBV29-1 and TRBJ1-1 gives the full variable domain: SAVISQKPSRDICQRGTSLTIQCQVDSQVTMMFWYRQQPGQSLTLIATANQGSEATYESGFVIDKFPISRPNLTFSTLTVSNMSPEDSSIYLCSVDPLRNRVWNTEAFFGQGTRLTVV.